This T cell receptor (beta chain) was retrieved from a study of early T cells in non-severe SARS-CoV-2 infection. Researchers tagged individual cDNA molecules with unique molecular identifiers. TCRdb itself ran the 5' RACE reads through MiXCR, one entry per CDR3 protein. The data show approximately 90,000 distinct CDR3 sequences, with approximately 11% seen just once and about 4.5% held by the top ten. This receptor was identified in an adult who was a healthcare worker with PCR-confirmed SARS-CoV-2 infection or an uninfected control (not recorded which). The sequencing used whole blood, collected at baseline.

The CDR3 coding sequence is TGCAGTGCCGGTACGCGTCAGGGGGCGGCCGGTAATGAGCAGTTCTTC. It is translated as CSAGTRQGAAGNEQFF. The V gene is TRBV20-1, the J gene TRBJ2-1; TRBD1 matches 8 bases. Germline CDR1 and CDR2: DFQATT and SNEGSKA (reference sequence). Unmatched junction bases numbered 17, after V lost 6 bases and J lost 7 bases. The CDR3 spans 16 residues.